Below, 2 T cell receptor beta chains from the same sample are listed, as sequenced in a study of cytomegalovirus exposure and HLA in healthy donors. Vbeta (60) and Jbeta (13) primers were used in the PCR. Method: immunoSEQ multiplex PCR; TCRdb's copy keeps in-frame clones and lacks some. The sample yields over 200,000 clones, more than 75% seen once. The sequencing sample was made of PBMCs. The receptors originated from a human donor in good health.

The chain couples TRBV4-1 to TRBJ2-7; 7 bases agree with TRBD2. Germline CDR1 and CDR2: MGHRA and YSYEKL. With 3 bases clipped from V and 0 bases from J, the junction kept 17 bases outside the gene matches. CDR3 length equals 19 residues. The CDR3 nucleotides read TGCGCCAGCAGCCAGGGCCCGGGGGAGGGCGCCAGGAGCTCCTACGAGCAGTACTTC. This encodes CASSQGPGEGARSSYEQYF.

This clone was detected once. The CDR3 bases are TGTGCCAGCAGCACACAGGGAGACACTGAAGCTTTCTTT. Amino acids: CASSTQGDTEAFF. The rearrangement links TRBV7-9 to TRBJ1-1; a possible D gene is TRBD1 (6 bases). Germline V gene sequence: CDR1 SEHNR, CDR2 FQNEAQ (reference sequence). V was shortened by 5 bases and J by 3 bases, with 10 bases between the two germline ends. The CDR3 is 13 amino acids.